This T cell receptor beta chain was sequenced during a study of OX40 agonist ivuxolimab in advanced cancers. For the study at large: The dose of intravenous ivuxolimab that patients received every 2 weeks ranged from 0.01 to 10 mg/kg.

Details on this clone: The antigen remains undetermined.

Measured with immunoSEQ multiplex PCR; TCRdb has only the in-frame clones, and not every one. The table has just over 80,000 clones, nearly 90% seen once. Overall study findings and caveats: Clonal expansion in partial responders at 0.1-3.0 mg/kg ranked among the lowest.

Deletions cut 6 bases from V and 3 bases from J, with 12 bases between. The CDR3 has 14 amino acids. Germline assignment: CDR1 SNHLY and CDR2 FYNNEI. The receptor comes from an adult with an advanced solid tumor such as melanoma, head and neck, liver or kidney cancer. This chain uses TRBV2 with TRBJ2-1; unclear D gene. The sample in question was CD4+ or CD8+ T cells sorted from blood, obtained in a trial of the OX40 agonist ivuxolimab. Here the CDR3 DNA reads TGTGCCAGCAGAAGGGCACCGAACTACAATGAGCAGTTCTTC. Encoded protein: CASRRAPNYNEQFF.